This T cell receptor (beta chain) was sequenced in a study of identical twins. General study points: Twins shared out-of-frame alpha sequences with excess low generation probability.

Template switching added a universal primer site; cDNA carried unique molecular identifiers. TCRdb ran MiXCR on the 5' RACE reads and lists one entry per CDR3 protein. The data show 450,000 or so distinct CDR3 sequences, approximately 24% seen once. In germline, CDR1 is SGHRS, CDR2 YFSETQ. Trimming shortened V by 4 bases and J by 0 bases, and 11 bases separated the two germline ends. This CDR3 spans 14 amino acids. As regards this clonotype: Its antigen is unknown.

This sample also belongs to another study, concerning T cells expressing NK-cell markers.

Sequencing was carried out using CD4+ T cells sorted from blood. The gene calls are TRBV5-1 and TRBJ2-7; D is unclear. The TCR comes from a woman between 18 and 29 years old in good health. The CDR3 DNA is TGCGCCAGCAGCGAAAGTACGACCTCCTACGAGCAGTACTTC. Encoded protein: CASSESTTSYEQYF. The full variable domain, rest sourced from reference TRBV5-1 and TRBJ2-7, is KAGVTQTPRYLIKTRGQQVTLSCSPISGHRSVSWYQQTPGQGLQFLFEYFSETQRNKGNFPGRFSGRQFSNSRSEMNVSTLELGDSALYLCASSESTTSYEQYFGPGTRLTVT.